This TCR beta chain came from a study of a mutant IDH1 vaccine in newly diagnosed glioma. Across the study: An approximately 60% male, about 38% female split and a mean age of around 41 years characterized treated patients. Scheduled at week 35, visit V12 preceded visit V13, held at week 47.

Worth noting for this clone: Its antigen is unknown.

Here immunoSEQ multiplex PCR was the method, and the copy in TCRdb shows in-frame clones only, minus some. Among roughly 68,000 clones listed, roughly 71% were seen once. Time point meaning: week 35, safety follow-up. Every vaccination contained 300 ug of the mutant IDH1 20-mer peptide and was paired with topical imiquimod. Eight vaccinations were given in weeks 1, 3, 5, 7, 11, 15, 19 and 23. Each donor presented with a new WHO grade 3 or 4 astrocytoma that tested IDH1-mutant and showed ATRX loss. Here the sequenced sample was PBMCs, taken from a glioma patient whose treatment included an IDH1 peptide vaccine. This TCR was sampled from a man aged 50-59 years with glioma.

CDR3 coding DNA: TGTGCCAGCAGCCAAGGGAGGGGCGGCTACACCTTC. Protein: CASSQGRGGYTF. This rearrangement joins TRBV4-2 to TRBJ1-2, with a weak D call TRBD1 (5 bases). V lost 1 base to trimming and J lost 8 bases, with 8 bases between them. The CDR3 runs to 12 residues. Germline values: CDR1 LGHNA, CDR2 YNFKEQ.